This entry lists 18 T cell receptor beta chains sequenced from one sample in a study of cytomegalovirus exposure and HLA in healthy donors. The PCR made use of 60 Vbeta and 13 Jbeta primers. TCRdb keeps only in-frame clones here, not all; method: immunoSEQ multiplex PCR. The table lists approximately 240,000 clones, about 89% of them singletons. Sequencing used PBMCs. These receptors all come from a woman between 18 and 29 years old in good health and CMV-seronegative.

The rearrangement uses TRBV13 and TRBJ1-1; 7 bases align to TRBD1. Germline CDR1 reads PRHDT; CDR2 reads FYEKMQ (reference sequence). The ends lost 5 bases at V and 8 bases at J; junction bases unmatched: 14. CDR3 length: 15 amino acids. The CDR3: CASSHRQGSGIEAFF. The CDR3 DNA follows: TGTGCCAGCAGCCACCGACAGGGTTCGGGAATCGAAGCTTTCTTT.

The V and J genes are TRBV9 and TRBJ2-1; the D is unclear. CDR3 length: 13 amino acids. V was shortened by 4 bases and J by 10 bases, with 15 bases between the two germline ends. Germline V gene lookup returns CDR1 SGDLS and CDR2 YYNGEE. CDR3 DNA sequence: TGTGCCAGCAGCCCAGGTGGGTTAGGAGAGCAGTTCTTC. It is translated as CASSPGGLGEQFF.

This clone was counted a few times. The chain has TRBV18 and TRBJ2-6; perhaps TRBD1 as D (5 bases). V was trimmed by 6 bases and J by 2 bases, leaving 11 bases between them. The CDR3 totals 15 residues. The germline V gene has CDR1 KGHSH and CDR2 LQKENI. CDR3 DNA sequence: TGTGCCAGCTCCCCCGACAGCGCTGGGGCCAACGTCCTGACTTTC. It translates to CASSPDSAGANVLTF.

The rearrangement links TRBV2 to TRBJ1-1; 8 positions match TRBD1. The length of the CDR3 is 13 residues. The germline gives CDR1 SNHLY, CDR2 FYNNEI. With 8 bases clipped from V and 1 base from J, the junction kept 3 bases outside the gene matches. The CDR3 sequence: CASHRGWNTEAFF. The DNA for the CDR3 is TGTGCCAGCCACAGGGGGTGGAACACTGAAGCTTTCTTT.

The chain couples TRBV7-9 to TRBJ1-2; TRBD1 might be the D (6 bases). V lost 3 bases and J lost 0, with 17 bases in between. Germline V gives CDR1 SEHNR, CDR2 FQNEAQ (reference sequence). The CDR3 is made up of 17 amino acids. The CDR3 spells CASSFVQEGGTNYGYTF. The CDR3 DNA is TGTGCCAGCAGCTTTGTACAGGAAGGGGGTACTAACTATGGCTACACCTTC.

V is TRBV30 and J is TRBJ1-2, with D possibly matching TRBD1 (5 bases). The germline V gene has CDR1 GTSNPN and CDR2 SVGIG (reference sequence). The CDR3 contains 13 residues. Trimming shortened V by 4 bases and J by 5 bases, and 14 bases separated the two germline ends. The CDR3 nucleotides read TGTGCCTGGATGAGGGCCGGGGGATATGGCTACACCTTC. It translates to CAWMRAGGYGYTF. Based on the CDR3 plus reference TRBV30 and TRBJ1-2, the full variable domain is SQTIHQWPATLVQPVGSPLSLECTVEGTSNPNLYWYRQAAGRGLQLLFYSVGIGQISSEVPQNLSASRPQDRQFILSSKKLLLSDSGFYLCAWMRAGGYGYTFGSGTRLTVV.

This chain connects TRBV15 to TRBJ1-5, with D possibly matching TRBD1 (5 bases). The CDR3 totals 13 residues. V lost 7 bases and J 5 bases, leaving 12 bases between the germline ends. Germline V lookup: CDR1 LNHNV, CDR2 YYDKDF (reference sequence). The CDR3 reads CATKRREDQPQHF. In DNA form, the CDR3 reads TGTGCCACCAAACGCAGGGAGGATCAGCCCCAGCATTTT.

The chain employs TRBV4-3 and TRBJ2-1; D perhaps matches TRBD2 (5 bases). Germline CDR1 reads LGHNA; CDR2 reads YSLEER. This CDR3 region has 13 residues. Trimming left V 4 bases short and J 5 bases short, with 9 bases between. The CDR3 sequence: CASSPDSNNEQFF. Here the CDR3 DNA reads TGCGCCAGCAGCCCGGACTCTAACAATGAGCAGTTCTTC.

The chain carries TRBV6-5 and TRBJ2-7, with 7 bases lining up with TRBD1. This CDR3 contains 14 residues. V lost 4 bases, J lost 2 bases, and 5 bases stayed unmatched. Germline CDR1 reads MNHEY; CDR2 reads SVGAGI. As DNA, the CDR3 is TGTGCCAGCAGTTTGGGGACAGAGGCCTACGAGCAGTACTTC. Translated: CASSLGTEAYEQYF.

CDR3 in amino acids: CASSLSGDTQYF. CDR3 coding DNA: TGTGCCAGCAGTTTATCCGGGGATACGCAGTATTTT. This sequence joins TRBV27 and TRBJ2-3; unclear D gene. This CDR3 region has 12 residues. V was pared by 0 bases and J by 6 bases, with 4 bases between. Germline assignment: CDR1 MNHEY and CDR2 SMNVEV (reference sequence).

The chain is built from TRBV7-6 and TRBJ1-5; no clear D. With 2 bases removed from V and 3 bases from J, the gap between germline ends came to 11 bases. This CDR3 region has 15 residues. In germline, CDR1 is SGHVS, CDR2 FNYEAQ. The CDR3 loop reads CASSLYHSINQPQHF. For the CDR3, the DNA is TGTGCCAGCAGCTTATACCACAGCATCAATCAGCCCCAGCATTTT. The complete variable domain, with remaining parts taken from reference TRBV7-6 and TRBJ1-5, reads GAGVSQSPRYKVTKRGQDVALRCDPISGHVSLYWYRQALGQGPEFLTYFNYEAQQDKSGLPNDRFSAERPEGSISTLTIQRTEQRDSAMYRCASSLYHSINQPQHFGDGTRLSIL.

The DNA of the CDR3 is TGTGCCAGTAGACAAAGCTCTGGAAACACCATATATTTT. As protein: CASRQSSGNTIYF. This chain joins TRBV19 and TRBJ1-3; D gene unclear. CDR3 size: 13 residues. CDR1 LNHDA and CDR2 SQIVND come from the germline V gene (reference sequence). V was shortened by 6 bases and J by 0 bases, with 6 bases between the two germline ends.

The V call is TRBV5-5, the J call TRBJ2-7; D is possibly TRBD1 (6 bases). The CDR3 totals 14 residues. V lost 4 bases, J lost 4 bases, and 15 bases lay in between. From germline, CDR1 is SGHKS and CDR2 YYEKEE (reference sequence). CDR3 region: CASSLGTRAYEQYF. CDR3 bases: TGTGCCAGCAGCCTCGGGACAAGGGCGTACGAGCAGTACTTC.

The rearrangement links TRBV4-1 to TRBJ2-3, with a tentative D call TRBD2 (6 bases). The CDR3 covers 14 residues. V was pared by 2 bases and J by 4 bases, with 10 bases between. Germline assignment: CDR1 MGHRA and CDR2 YSYEKL. CDR3 protein: CASSQPGGPDTQYF. In nucleotides, the CDR3 is TGCGCCAGCAGCCAACCCGGGGGACCAGATACGCAGTATTTT.

This rearrangement joins TRBV11-3 to TRBJ2-3, with 8 bases matching TRBD1. CDR1 is SGHNT and CDR2 is YENEEA in the germline V gene. This CDR3 spans 15 amino acids. V was pared by 5 bases and J by 4 bases, with 8 bases of the junction left unmatched. CDR3: CASSTDRDGADTQYF. CDR3 DNA sequence: TGTGCCAGCAGCACGGACAGGGATGGTGCAGATACGCAGTATTTT.

The chain combines TRBV19 with TRBJ2-7; 11 positions agree with TRBD2. V shed 8 bases, J shed 3 bases, and the junction held 6 bases outside the gene matches. The CDR3 has 14 amino acids. CDR1 is LNHDA, CDR2 SQIVND, per germline (reference sequence). This CDR3 is CASRAGTSGYEQYF. As DNA, the CDR3 is TGTGCCAGTCGAGCCGGGACTAGCGGCTACGAGCAGTACTTC. Looking up the rest from reference TRBV19 and TRBJ2-7 gives the full variable domain: DGGITQSPKYLFRKEGQNVTLSCEQNLNHDAMYWYRQDPGQGLRLIYYSQIVNDFQKGDIAEGYSVSREKKESFPLTVTSAQKNPTAFYLCASRAGTSGYEQYFGPGTRLTVT.

The chain uses TRBV11-3 and TRBJ2-1; D is uncertain. This CDR3 spans 15 amino acids. V was pared by 4 bases and J by 2 bases, with 12 bases between. Per the germline V gene, CDR1 is SGHNT and CDR2 is YENEEA. The chain's CDR3 is CASSSTSETYNEQFF. CDR3 DNA sequence: TGTGCCAGCAGCTCAACCTCGGAGACCTACAATGAGCAGTTCTTC.

The chain has TRBV2 and TRBJ1-1; no reliable D call. The CDR3 extends over 15 amino acids. Trimming removed 1 base at V and 12 bases at J, with 21 bases between. Germline assignment: CDR1 SNHLY and CDR2 FYNNEI. The CDR3 sequence: CASSEEDGRLAGTFF. The CDR3 DNA follows: TGTGCCAGCAGTGAAGAGGACGGTCGACTGGCGGGGACTTTCTTT.